These 20 T cell receptor beta chains were sequenced from one sample in a study of T cell responses to AZD1222 COVID-19 vaccine. Profiling relied on immunoSEQ multiplex PCR, and the TCRdb table lists in-frame clones only, not all of them. The table has roughly 110,000 clones, roughly 87% seen once. Source: peripheral blood, taken on day 0 of AZD1222 vaccination. The source is an adult in good health.

The chain couples TRBV27 to TRBJ1-6, with a possible D match to TRBD1 (5 bases). The CDR3 totals 13 residues. The germline V and J ends were trimmed by 10 bases and 4 bases, with 11 bases remaining between them. Germline V gene sequence: CDR1 MNHEY, CDR2 SMNVEV (reference sequence). The CDR3 DNA follows: TGTGCCACCCAGGGCGTATATAATTCACCCCTCCACTTT. It translates to CATQGVYNSPLHF.

The chain joins TRBV6-5 to TRBJ1-1, with 9 bases that match TRBD1. Germline assignment: CDR1 MNHEY and CDR2 SVGAGI. The CDR3 is 13 amino acids. V lost 6 bases, J lost 11 bases, and 10 bases stayed unmatched. The CDR3 bases are TGTGCCAGCAGATTACGGGGGACAGGGTTGGCTTTCTTT. It specifies CASRLRGTGLAFF.

V and J are TRBV19 and TRBJ1-5; D not resolved. Germline loops: CDR1 LNHDA, CDR2 SQIVND (reference sequence). V was cut by 2 bases and J by 0 bases, with 5 bases left in between. The CDR3 length is 14 residues. CDR3: CASSIMISNQPQHF. The CDR3 bases are TGTGCCAGTAGTATAATGATTAGCAATCAGCCCCAGCATTTT.

The V call is TRBV9, the J call TRBJ1-1, with D uncertain. The CDR3 has 15 residues. V lost 0 bases and J 2 bases, leaving 11 bases between the germline ends. Germline V gene data show CDR1 as SGDLS and CDR2 as YYNGEE. The CDR3 coding sequence is TGTGCCAGCAGCGTAGTAGGTGGCAGAAACACTGAAGCTTTCTTT. Translated: CASSVVGGRNTEAFF.

CDR3 coding DNA: TGTGCTAGTGGACAGGGGAATGAAAAACTGTTTTTT. This gives the protein CASGQGNEKLFF. The chain uses TRBV12-5 and TRBJ1-4; 7 nucleotides agree with TRBD1. J gave up 5 bases and V 6 bases, and 0 bases lay outside the gene matches. The CDR3 sequence is 12 residues long. In germline, CDR1 is LGHNT, CDR2 FRNRAP.

This clone was picked up one time. The chain carries TRBV6-2 or TRBV6-3 and TRBJ1-2; the D gene is possibly TRBD1 (6 bases). The CDR3 spans 15 residues. Germline values: CDR1 MNHEY, CDR2 SVGEGT. Trimming shortened V by 5 bases and J by 4 bases, and 17 bases separated the two germline ends. The CDR3: CASSKPRGAGYGYTF. Here the CDR3 DNA reads TGTGCCAGCAGTAAACCCAGGGGAGCGGGCTATGGCTACACCTTC.

This chain joins TRBV5-1 and TRBJ2-3; D is unclear. The CDR3 is 13 amino acids. Germline CDR1 and CDR2: SGHRS and YFSETQ. V was trimmed by 4 bases and J by 4 bases, leaving 10 bases between them. The CDR3 sequence is CASSTARADTQYF. The CDR3 DNA reads as TGCGCCAGCAGCACCGCTCGGGCAGATACGCAGTATTTT. The full variable domain, its missing parts supplied by reference TRBV5-1 and TRBJ2-3, is KAGVTQTPRYLIKTRGQQVTLSCSPISGHRSVSWYQQTPGQGLQFLFEYFSETQRNKGNFPGRFSGRQFSNSRSEMNVSTLELGDSALYLCASSTARADTQYFGPGTRLTVL.

J is TRBJ2-1 and V is TRBV24-1, with 12 bases matching TRBD2. CDR1 and CDR2 (germline): KGHDR, SFDVKD. V shed 4 bases, J shed 4 bases, and the junction held 16 bases outside the gene matches. The CDR3 spans 20 residues. CDR3 coding DNA: TGTGCCACCAGTGACCCCAATGCTAGCGGGAGGGCCTCCTCTTACAATGAGCAGTTCTTC. It yields the protein CATSDPNASGRASSYNEQFF.

The V call is TRBV7-6, the J call TRBJ2-7; 7 bases line up with TRBD1. V lost 1 base, J lost 0 bases, and 6 bases stayed unmatched. This CDR3 spans 16 amino acids. Germline loops: CDR1 SGHVS, CDR2 FNYEAQ. CDR3 protein: CASSLGPGQNSYEQYF. The CDR3 DNA reads as TGTGCCAGCAGCTTAGGACCGGGACAGAACTCCTACGAGCAGTACTTC.

The chain joins TRBV30 to TRBJ1-4; 7 bases align to TRBD1. Germline V gene lookup returns CDR1 GTSNPN and CDR2 SVGIG (reference sequence). The length of the CDR3 is 14 residues. J was trimmed by 5 bases and V by 5 bases; bases with no gene match: 8. This CDR3 reads CAWLTGTENEKLFF. The CDR3 DNA reads TGTGCCTGGCTAACCGGGACAGAAAATGAAAAACTGTTTTTT.

This clone was counted only a few times. The J gene is TRBJ2-7, the V gene TRBV7-9; weak D call: TRBD2 (5 bases). The germline gives CDR1 SEHNR, CDR2 FQNEAQ (reference sequence). With 2 bases removed from V and 2 bases from J, the gap between germline ends came to 10 bases. The CDR3 loop spans 14 amino acids. CDR3 DNA: TGTGCCAGCAGCTTACCTGGGAGTACCTACGAGCAGTACTTC. It specifies CASSLPGSTYEQYF.

The chain has TRBV7-3 and TRBJ2-1; D remains ambiguous. CDR1 and CDR2 (germline): SGHTA, FQGTGA. The CDR3 sequence is 13 residues long. V was pared by 6 bases and J by 10 bases, with 16 bases between. In DNA form, the CDR3 reads TGTGCCAGCAGTCCTAATGCACACCTAGAGCAGTTCTTC. Its translation is CASSPNAHLEQFF.

J is TRBJ1-3 and V is TRBV4-2, with D hard to call. Germline CDR1 LGHNA, CDR2 YNFKEQ. This CDR3 has 14 amino acids. V was cut by 0 bases and J by 2 bases, with 5 bases left in between. The CDR3, as DNA: TGTGCCAGCAGCCAAGAGAATGCTGGAAACACCATATATTTT. Amino acids: CASSQENAGNTIYF.

The chain joins TRBV9 to TRBJ1-1; D is unclear. The CDR3 has 13 amino acids. Germline assignment: CDR1 SGDLS and CDR2 YYNGEE. V lost 3 bases and J 4 bases, leaving 10 bases between the germline ends. The CDR3 nucleotides read TGTGCCAGCAGCGCAGGTCCGGGCACTGAAGCTTTCTTT. Translating it yields CASSAGPGTEAFF.

This chain links TRBV19 with TRBJ2-4; maybe TRBD1 (6 bases). V shed 5 bases and J shed 6 bases, with 14 bases lying between them. The CDR3 runs to 14 residues. CDR1 and CDR2 from the germline V gene are LNHDA and SQIVND (reference sequence). The CDR3 sequence: CASSLTGLVNIQYF. For the CDR3, the DNA is TGTGCCAGTAGTTTGACAGGCCTAGTAAACATTCAGTACTTC.

This chain uses TRBV7-9 with TRBJ1-5; D unresolved. V was trimmed by 0 bases and J by 8 bases, leaving 11 bases between them. The CDR3 is 14 amino acids. Germline V lookup: CDR1 SEHNR, CDR2 FQNEAQ (reference sequence). CDR3 loop: CASSLAGFGKPQHF. DNA of the CDR3: TGTGCCAGCAGCTTAGCAGGGTTCGGGAAGCCCCAGCATTTT.

The rearrangement joins TRBV15 to TRBJ1-4; no definite D call. Per the germline V gene, CDR1 is LNHNV and CDR2 is YYDKDF (reference sequence). The CDR3 has 14 residues. Between the trimmed V and J ends, which lost 1 base and 9 bases, there was a span of 12 bases. The CDR3 region has the DNA TGTGCCACCAGCAGAGTGGACGTCGAGCAAAAACTGTTTTTT. It codes for CATSRVDVEQKLFF.

In this sample, this clone turned up a few times. The junction shows a germline mismatch at one end, possibly a read error. The rearrangement uses TRBV27 and TRBJ1-6; 9 nucleotides align to TRBD1. This CDR3 has 13 amino acids. Germline values: CDR1 MNHEY, CDR2 SMNVEV (reference sequence). CDR3 protein: CASSPPFGTGLLF. The CDR3, as DNA: TGTGCCAGCAGTCCACCTTTCGGGACAGGGCTCCTCTTT.

The gene calls are TRBV6-1 and TRBJ1-3; no firm D call. The germline gives CDR1 MNHNS, CDR2 SASEGT. V was trimmed by 1 base and J by 4 bases, leaving 14 bases between them. CDR3 length: 16 amino acids. As DNA, the CDR3 is TGTGCCAGCAGTGAAGGGATGGAGGGTCCAGGAAACACCATATATTTT. Encoded protein: CASSEGMEGPGNTIYF.

The gene calls are TRBV28 and TRBJ2-5; D could derive from TRBD1 or TRBD2 (6 bases each). This CDR3 spans 15 amino acids. Trimming removed 6 bases at V and 4 bases at J, with 18 bases between. In germline, CDR1 is MDHEN, CDR2 SYDVKM. The CDR3 DNA follows: TGTGCCAGCAGCTCAGGACAGCGGGTTTTAGAGACCCAGTACTTC. Residues: CASSSGQRVLETQYF.